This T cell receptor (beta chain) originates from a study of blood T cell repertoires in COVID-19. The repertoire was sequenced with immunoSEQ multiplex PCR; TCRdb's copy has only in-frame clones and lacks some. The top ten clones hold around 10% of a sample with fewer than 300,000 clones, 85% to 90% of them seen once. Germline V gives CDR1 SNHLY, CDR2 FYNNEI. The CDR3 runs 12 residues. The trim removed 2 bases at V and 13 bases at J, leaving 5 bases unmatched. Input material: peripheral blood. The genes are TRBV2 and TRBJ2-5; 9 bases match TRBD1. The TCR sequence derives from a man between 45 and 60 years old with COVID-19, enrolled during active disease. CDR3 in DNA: TGTGCCAGCAGTGAAAATTGGGACAGGGTGTACTTC. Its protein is CASSENWDRVYF.